These T cell receptor beta chains were read from a single sample in a study of blood T cell repertoires in COVID-19. The protocol was immunoSEQ multiplex PCR, while the TCRdb copy is restricted to in-frame clones and leaves out a portion. The sample has some 270,000 clones, roughly nine tenths seen once; the top ten hold less than 5%. The specimen sequenced was peripheral blood. These receptors originate from a woman in her 40s who had recovered from COVID-19. Both conserved end residues are part of each CDR3. D genes are given only for firm matches. Clone size appears in some rows only: once, few, many, or a class for an expanded clone.

D gene | clone size | J gene | V gene | CDR3 protein | CDR3 DNA
- | - | TRBJ2-3 | TRBV14 | CASSPRKQTHTDTQYF | TGTGCCAGCAGCCCACGAAAACAGACCCACACAGATACGCAGTATTTT
- | - | TRBJ1-4 | TRBV6-2/TRBV6-3 | CASRPGGRGDGKLFF | TGTGCCAGCAGACCTGGGGGCAGGGGAGATGGTAAACTGTTTTTT
- | - | TRBJ2-5 | TRBV4-2 | CASSQERTVQETQYF | TGTGCCAGCAGCCAAGAGAGGACTGTTCAAGAGACCCAGTACTTC
- | - | TRBJ2-5 | TRBV5-1 | CASSLGGQETQYF | TGCGCCAGCAGCTTAGGGGGACAAGAGACCCAGTACTTC
- | - | TRBJ2-7 | TRBV20-1 | CSASPEDRGYEQYF | TGCAGTGCTAGTCCGGAGGACCGTGGCTACGAGCAGTACTTC
- | - | TRBJ1-6 | TRBV7-5 | CVRTPNDHRVITYNSPLHF | TGTGTCAGAACCCCGAATGACCACAGGGTTATCACCTATAATTCACCCCTCCACTTT
- | - | TRBJ2-7 | TRBV2 | CASSAVSTSEQYF | TGTGCCAGCAGCGCGGTTTCGACTAGCGAGCAGTACTTC
- | - | TRBJ1-1 | TRBV5-1 | CASSLNRNTEAFF | TGCGCCAGCAGTTTAAATCGGAACACTGAAGCTTTCTTT
- | - | TRBJ2-5 | TRBV6-5 | CATLFGGRETQYF | TGTGCCACCCTTTTCGGCGGCCGAGAGACCCAGTACTTC
- | - | TRBJ1-1 | TRBV14 | CASKKWGRETTEAFF | TGTGCCAGCAAAAAGTGGGGCAGGGAAACCACTGAAGCTTTCTTT
- | - | TRBJ2-1 | TRBV6-5 | CASAPYSSYNEQFF | TGTGCCAGTGCCCCTTATAGCTCCTACAATGAGCAGTTCTTC
TRBD1 | - | TRBJ1-2 | TRBV19 | CASPGQTLYGYTF | TGTGCCAGTCCGGGACAGACCTTATATGGCTACACCTTC
- | - | TRBJ2-1 | TRBV9 | CASSSTLYNEQFF | TGTGCCAGCAGCTCGACTTTATACAATGAGCAGTTCTTC
- | - | TRBJ2-2 | TRBV2 | CASRARDSNTGELFF | TGTGCCAGCAGGGCCCGGGACTCGAACACCGGGGAGCTGTTTTTT
TRBD1 | - | TRBJ1-2 | TRBV5-1 | CASSFYGQGTHGYTF | TGCGCCAGCAGCTTTTACGGACAGGGGACCCATGGCTACACCTTC
- | - | TRBJ1-1 | TRBV21-1 | CASSKVGCGTEAFF | -
TRBD2 | - | TRBJ2-1 | TRBV3-1/TRBV3-2 | CASSQVQRFGGEQFF | TGTGCCAGCAGCCAAGTGCAGCGCTTCGGGGGGGAGCAGTTCTTC
- | - | TRBJ1-4 | TRBV10-3 | CAISEFQGGEKLFF | TGTGCCATCAGTGAGTTCCAGGGAGGCGAAAAACTGTTTTTT
TRBD2 | - | TRBJ2-1 | TRBV12-5 | CASQGTSGYNEQFF | TGTGCTAGTCAAGGGACTAGCGGCTACAATGAGCAGTTCTTC
- | - | TRBJ2-2 | TRBV9 | CASSVAGVPNTGELFF | TGTGCCAGCAGCGTAGCGGGGGTCCCGAACACCGGGGAGCTGTTTTTT
- | once | TRBJ1-5 | TRBV14 | CASSQVSFVLIAGNQPQHF | TGTGCCAGCAGCCAAGTTTCCTTTGTCCTTATTGCGGGCAATCAGCCCCAGCATTTT
- | once | TRBJ2-7 | TRBV6-4 | CASSKIGVVKVYEQYF | TGTGCCAGCAGTAAAATCGGGGTTGTTAAAGTCTACGAGCAGTACTTC
- | - | TRBJ1-5 | TRBV18 | CASSPQTGENQPQHF | TGTGCCAGCTCACCACAAACAGGAGAGAATCAGCCCCAGCATTTT
TRBD1 | - | TRBJ1-2 | TRBV27 | CASSQGQGKGYGYTF | TGTGCCAGCAGTCAGGGACAGGGGAAAGGGTATGGCTACACCTTC
- | few | TRBJ1-2 | TRBV7-8 | CASSLAFTNYGYTF | TGTGCCAGCAGCTTAGCGTTCACAAACTATGGCTACACCTTC
- | - | TRBJ1-3 | TRBV7-2 | CASSSYSGNTIYF | TGTGCCAGCAGCTCCTACTCTGGAAACACCATATATTTT
- | few | TRBJ1-1 | TRBV5-1 | CASSLDIGEGTEAFF | TGCGCCAGCAGCTTGGATATAGGGGAAGGCACTGAAGCTTTCTTT
TRBD2 | - | TRBJ2-1 | TRBV19 | CASSIRGLAGYTYNEQFF | TGTGCCAGTAGTATACGGGGACTAGCGGGATACACCTACAATGAGCAGTTCTTC
TRBD1 | few | TRBJ1-5 | TRBV24-1 | CATSDSGGQPQHF | TGTGCCACCAGTGATTCAGGGGGGCAGCCCCAGCATTTT
TRBD1 | - | TRBJ1-1 | TRBV3-1/TRBV3-2 | CASSLTGVNTEAFF | TGTGCCAGCAGCCTGACAGGGGTGAACACTGAAGCTTTCTTT
- | - | TRBJ1-2 | TRBV5-1 | CASSPRGPTNYGYTF | TGCGCCAGCAGCCCCAGGGGCCCTACTAACTATGGCTACACCTTC
TRBD2 | - | TRBJ2-5 | TRBV2 | CASSGLAGASETQYF | TGTGCCAGCAGTGGACTAGCGGGAGCGTCAGAGACCCAGTACTTC
- | few | TRBJ1-6 | TRBV2 | CASIGQNNSPLHF | TGTGCCAGCATCGGACAGAATAATTCACCCCTCCACTTT
- | - | TRBJ2-7 | TRBV11-1 | CASSLVDPYEQYF | TGTGCCAGCAGCTTAGTAGATCCCTACGAGCAGTACTTC
- | once | TRBJ2-1 | TRBV2 | CASSEPGYNEQFF | TGTGCCAGCAGTGAGCCCGGTTACAATGAGCAGTTCTTC
TRBD2 | - | TRBJ2-2 | TRBV2 | CASGTSGIAGELFF | TGTGCCAGCGGGACTAGCGGGATTGCCGGGGAGCTGTTTTTT
TRBD2 | - | TRBJ2-1 | TRBV24-1 | CATSESGRTNEQFF | TGTGCCACCAGTGAGAGCGGGAGGACGAATGAGCAGTTCTTC
- | - | TRBJ1-2 | TRBV29-1 | CSVDRAPDYGYTF | TGCAGCGTTGACAGGGCGCCTGACTATGGCTACACCTTC
TRBD2 | once | TRBJ2-3 | TRBV4-3 | CASGTSGYADTQYF | TGCGCCAGCGGGACTAGCGGGTACGCAGATACGCAGTATTTT
TRBD2 | - | TRBJ2-3 | TRBV14 | CASSQLGLAGADTQYF | TGTGCCAGCAGCCAACTGGGACTAGCGGGAGCGGATACGCAGTATTTT
- | - | TRBJ2-1 | TRBV18 | CASSGRDTRTYNEQFF | TGTGCCAGCTCGGGCAGGGACACCAGGACATACAATGAGCAGTTCTTC
TRBD2 | - | TRBJ2-1 | TRBV24-1 | CATSQMPGLAHTYYNEQFF | TGTGCCACCAGCCAAATGCCGGGACTAGCGCATACATACTACAATGAGCAGTTCTTC